The 15 T cell receptor beta chains below come from one sample, sequenced in a study of Graves' ophthalmopathy and Graves' hyperthyroidism. The TCR beta CDR3 regions underwent amplification from RNA transcripts. An opening RT-PCR round employed HTBI primers and preceded a second-round multiplex PCR. Via MiXCR, TCRdb re-called the multiplex PCR reads, giving one row per CDR3 protein. The sample lists over 500,000 distinct CDR3 sequences; about 24% were seen once. Sample: peripheral blood. Receptors were obtained from a woman aged 18-29 years with stable Graves' hyperthyroidism. Some clones in this sample may be carry-over from other donors' samples.

The CDR3 here is CASSPRDTAGDTGELFF. The CDR3 DNA follows: TGTGCCAGCAGCCCAAGGGATACGGCAGGGGACACCGGGGAGCTGTTTTTT. The rearrangement joins TRBV7-6 to TRBJ2-2; tentatively, D is TRBD1 (6 bases). The CDR3 totals 17 residues. V was trimmed by 5 bases and J by 3 bases, leaving 19 bases between them. Looked up from germline, CDR1 is SGHVS and CDR2 is FNYEAQ. Complete variable domain (other parts from reference TRBV7-6 and TRBJ2-2): GAGVSQSPRYKVTKRGQDVALRCDPISGHVSLYWYRQALGQGPEFLTYFNYEAQQDKSGLPNDRFSAERPEGSISTLTIQRTEQRDSAMYRCASSPRDTAGDTGELFFGEGSRLTVL.

J is TRBJ1-5 and V is TRBV28, with D possibly TRBD1 on 6 matching bases. Germline values: CDR1 MDHEN, CDR2 SYDVKM. The CDR3 is made up of 15 amino acids. V gave up 5 bases and J gave up 5 bases, with 16 bases separating them. CDR3 sequence reads: CASSPEAGVDQPQHF. The CDR3 nucleotides read TGTGCCAGCAGTCCAGAGGCAGGGGTAGATCAGCCCCAGCATTTT.

This clonotype has more than one count but fewer than ten. V usage is TRBV6-1 and J usage is TRBJ1-1; possibly TRBD1 for D (6 bases). The CDR3 totals 15 residues. V gave up 8 bases and J gave up 1 base, with 17 bases separating them. The germline V gene has CDR1 MNHNS and CDR2 SASEGT. CDR3 DNA: TGTGCCAGCCGTCCAGCGGGGGGCCCGAACACTGAAGCTTTCTTT. Translated, it gives CASRPAGGPNTEAFF.

This clonotype was seen at least ten times. The rearrangement joins TRBV27 to TRBJ1-2; weak D call: TRBD1 (6 bases). The germline gives CDR1 MNHEY, CDR2 SMNVEV (reference sequence). This CDR3 has 16 amino acids. Trimming took 3 bases from V and 1 from J, leaving 15 bases between them. CDR3 nucleotide sequence: TGTGCCAGCAGTTTTGTTACAGGGCCCTATAACTATGGCTACACCTTC. Translating gives CASSFVTGPYNYGYTF.

This clonotype was detected ten times or more. V usage is TRBV12-3 or TRBV12-4 and J usage is TRBJ1-2, with D possibly TRBD1 on 5 matching bases. With 5 bases removed from V and 6 bases from J, the gap between germline ends came to 13 bases. The CDR3 sequence is 13 residues long. CDR3 in DNA: TGTGCCAGCAGTCGAAAGGGACCAAATGGCTACACCTTC. It translates to CASSRKGPNGYTF.

V gene TRBV28 combines with J gene TRBJ1-2; D remains ambiguous. Germline V lookup: CDR1 MDHEN, CDR2 SYDVKM. V gave up 7 bases and J gave up 2 bases, with 14 bases separating them. This CDR3 is 14 amino acids long. Written as DNA, the CDR3 is TGTGCCAGCAAAGGAGACGGAACGAACTATGGCTACACCTTC. This encodes CASKGDGTNYGYTF.

This clonotype was seen a handful of times. The J gene is TRBJ2-7, the V gene TRBV2; D call uncertain. The CDR3 is 11 amino acids. The V gene lost 5 bases and the J gene lost 3 bases, with 5 bases spanning the gap. The germline V gene encodes CDR1 SNHLY and CDR2 FYNNEI. The CDR3 sequence is CASSLNYEQYV. In DNA, the CDR3 is TGTGCCAGCAGTCTCAACTACGAGCAGTACGTC.

The genes are TRBV5-1 and TRBJ2-4; D perhaps matches TRBD2 (5 bases). Trimming cost V 6 bases and J 8 bases, with 12 bases left between them. In germline, CDR1 is SGHRS, CDR2 YFSETQ. The CDR3 loop spans 12 amino acids. The CDR3 nucleotides read TGCGCCAGCACTATGACCGGGGACATTCAGTACTTC. Translating it yields CASTMTGDIQYF.

This chain joins TRBV20-1 and TRBJ2-7; D ambiguous. The closer fit of TRBJ2-5 to the DNA end suggests the J call may be wrong. The germline V gene has CDR1 DFQATT and CDR2 SNEGSKA (reference sequence). The CDR3 length is 15 residues. The CDR3 DNA sequence: TGCAGTGCTAGGGACGAAGAGCTAATTCAAGAGACCCAGTACTTC. Translating gives CSARDEELIQETQYF.

This clonotype was picked up a small number of times. The chain recombines TRBV6-1 with TRBJ2-7; 8 bases fit TRBD1. The germline V gene has CDR1 MNHNS and CDR2 SASEGT. The CDR3 totals 13 residues. V lost 8 bases and J lost 0; bases outside the gene matches: 3. The CDR3 DNA sequence: TGTGCCAGCCTTGGGACAGGCTCCTACGAGCAGTACTTC. It codes for CASLGTGSYEQYF.

This clonotype was counted many times. The V call is TRBV7-9, the J call TRBJ1-1; D remains ambiguous. V was pared by 7 bases and J by 3 bases, with 15 bases between. Germline loops: CDR1 SEHNR, CDR2 FQNEAQ (reference sequence). This CDR3 contains 14 residues. CDR3 sequence: CASTNQAFYTEAFF. The CDR3 DNA is TGTGCCAGCACCAACCAGGCCTTCTACACTGAAGCTTTCTTT.

This clonotype appeared many times. CDR3 sequence (DNA): TGTGCCAGCAGTCCCGCCGGAGTCCGTTCCTATAATTCACCCCTCCACTTT. Its translation is CASSPAGVRSYNSPLHF. The genes are TRBV28 and TRBJ1-6; D uncertain. The CDR3 runs 17 residues. V gave up 5 bases and J gave up 1 base, with 15 bases separating them. The V gene's germline CDR1 is MDHEN and CDR2 SYDVKM.

At least ten counts were recorded for this clonotype. The rearrangement joins TRBV6-2 or TRBV6-3 to TRBJ1-3; possibly TRBD1 for D (6 bases). The CDR3 consists of 18 residues. Germline V gene data show CDR1 as MNHEY and CDR2 as SVGEGT. With 3 bases removed from V and 2 bases from J, the gap between germline ends came to 20 bases. CDR3 protein: CASSYGVGHRTAGNTIYF. DNA of the CDR3: TGTGCCAGCAGTTATGGTGTGGGACACCGAACGGCTGGAAACACCATATATTTT.

Regarding this clonotype: A much larger clone lies one base from this, so it may be a read error. This CDR3 fails to terminate in the conserved phenylalanine or tryptophan, so it likely reflects a read error. The CDR3 sequence is CASTSYAGESSGNTIYV. The CDR3 region has the DNA TGTGCCAGCACCTCCTATGCGGGAGAGAGCTCTGGAAACACCATATATGTT. The chain employs TRBV12-3 or TRBV12-4 and TRBJ1-3; no clear D. The CDR3 spans 17 residues. Trimming took 7 bases from V and 0 from J, leaving 19 bases between them.

There are many counts of this clonotype. V and J are TRBV30 and TRBJ2-6, with TRBD2 as a possible D gene (6 bases). The germline V and J ends were trimmed by 0 bases and 2 bases, with 8 bases remaining between them. The CDR3 runs to 15 residues. The germline gives CDR1 GTSNPN, CDR2 SVGIG (reference sequence). CDR3 bases: TGTGCCTGGAGTGTGTGGAGGGCTGGGGCCAACGTCCTGACTTTC. This sequence encodes CAWSVWRAGANVLTF.